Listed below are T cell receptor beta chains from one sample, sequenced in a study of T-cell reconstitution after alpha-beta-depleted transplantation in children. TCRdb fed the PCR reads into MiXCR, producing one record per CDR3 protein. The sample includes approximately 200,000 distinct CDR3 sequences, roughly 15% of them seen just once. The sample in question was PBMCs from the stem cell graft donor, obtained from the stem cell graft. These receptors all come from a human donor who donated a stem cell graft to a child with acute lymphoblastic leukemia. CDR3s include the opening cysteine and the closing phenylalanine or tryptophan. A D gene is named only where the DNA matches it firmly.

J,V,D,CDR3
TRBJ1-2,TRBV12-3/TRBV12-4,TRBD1,CASSLNPTGAGYGYTF
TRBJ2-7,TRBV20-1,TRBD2,CSARVGLAKEVGEQYF
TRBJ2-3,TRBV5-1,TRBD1,CASSLVPENRGGTDTQYF
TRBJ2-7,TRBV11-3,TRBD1,CASSASGTGSYEQYF
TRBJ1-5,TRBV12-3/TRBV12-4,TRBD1,CASSRSGTGMFGSNQPQHF
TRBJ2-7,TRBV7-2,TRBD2,CASSRSGRDYEQYF
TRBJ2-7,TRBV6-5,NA,CASSYSFATYEQYF
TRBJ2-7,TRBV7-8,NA,CASSLSGTASYEQYF
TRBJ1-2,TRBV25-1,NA,CASSESSEGAGLGYTF
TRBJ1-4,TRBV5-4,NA,CASSLKGGVEKLFF
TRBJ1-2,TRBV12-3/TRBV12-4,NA,CASSSGNNYGYTF
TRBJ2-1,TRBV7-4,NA,CASSLVPPPRSCLYNEQFF
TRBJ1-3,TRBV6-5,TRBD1,CASSFRGGARGNTIYF
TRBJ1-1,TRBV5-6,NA,CASTQPNLNTEAFF
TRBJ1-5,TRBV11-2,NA,CASSLNRAGTYSNQPQHF
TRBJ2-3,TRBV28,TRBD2,CASLSQGVAGGGTQYF
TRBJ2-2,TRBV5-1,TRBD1,CASSLVLFKGTANTGELFF
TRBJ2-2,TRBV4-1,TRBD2,CASSGLVKGPNTGELFF
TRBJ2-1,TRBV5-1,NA,CASSLRAAMAYNEQFF
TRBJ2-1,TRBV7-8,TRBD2,CASSFDGLAEGAYNEQFF
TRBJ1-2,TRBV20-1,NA,CSARDRGADYGYTF
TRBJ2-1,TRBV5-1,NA,CASSLAPGENEQFF
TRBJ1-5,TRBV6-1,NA,CASKMGDNQPQHF
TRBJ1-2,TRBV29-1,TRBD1,CSVADRVGYGYTF
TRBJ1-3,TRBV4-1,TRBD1,CASSQVQGGGISGNTIYF
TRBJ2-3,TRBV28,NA,CASRPPGHTDTQYF
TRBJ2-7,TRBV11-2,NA,CASSPRERRTYEQYF
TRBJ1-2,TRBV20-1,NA,CSARDSRDYGYTF
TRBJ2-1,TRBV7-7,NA,CASSSLSEGKVYNEQFF
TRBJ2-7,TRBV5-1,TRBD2,CASSLEGTSGSYEQYF
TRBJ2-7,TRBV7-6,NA,CASSRDRLQQYF
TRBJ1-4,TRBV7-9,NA,CASSADPSGEKLFF
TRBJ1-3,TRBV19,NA,CASGGLSSPSGNTIYF
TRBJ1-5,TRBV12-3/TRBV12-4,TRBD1,CASSLVQGAGGSNQPQHF
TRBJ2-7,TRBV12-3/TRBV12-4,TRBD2,CASSHLGLAGRGRREQYF
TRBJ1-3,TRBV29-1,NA,CSVVTGGLGNTIYF
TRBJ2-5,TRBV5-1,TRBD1,CASGIIGTGDETQYF
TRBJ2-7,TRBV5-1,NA,CASSLRHGLTYEQYF
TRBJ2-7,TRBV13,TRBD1,CASSASRTGGYEQYF
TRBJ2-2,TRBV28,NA,CASRAVYRRRWNRQTGELFF
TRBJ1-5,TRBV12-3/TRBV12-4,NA,CASSSGVQPQHF
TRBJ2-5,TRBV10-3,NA,CAISDADNQETQYF
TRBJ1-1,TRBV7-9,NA,CASTREAGMNTEAFF
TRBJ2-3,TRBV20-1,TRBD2,CSAAGATDTQYF
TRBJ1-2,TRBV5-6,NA,CASRVLQGYGYTF
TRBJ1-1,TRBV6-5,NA,CASSWRGGSDTEAFF
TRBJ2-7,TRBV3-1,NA,CASSQGLQTQSYEQYF
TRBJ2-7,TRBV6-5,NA,CASSYRREIYEQYF
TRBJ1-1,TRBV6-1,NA,CASVPIGATEAFF
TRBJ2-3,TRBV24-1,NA,CATSESVADTQYF
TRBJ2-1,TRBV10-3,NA,CAIRDQGGTSSYNEQFF
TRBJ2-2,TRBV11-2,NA,CASSLGELFF
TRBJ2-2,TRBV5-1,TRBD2,CASRVASGIPGELFF